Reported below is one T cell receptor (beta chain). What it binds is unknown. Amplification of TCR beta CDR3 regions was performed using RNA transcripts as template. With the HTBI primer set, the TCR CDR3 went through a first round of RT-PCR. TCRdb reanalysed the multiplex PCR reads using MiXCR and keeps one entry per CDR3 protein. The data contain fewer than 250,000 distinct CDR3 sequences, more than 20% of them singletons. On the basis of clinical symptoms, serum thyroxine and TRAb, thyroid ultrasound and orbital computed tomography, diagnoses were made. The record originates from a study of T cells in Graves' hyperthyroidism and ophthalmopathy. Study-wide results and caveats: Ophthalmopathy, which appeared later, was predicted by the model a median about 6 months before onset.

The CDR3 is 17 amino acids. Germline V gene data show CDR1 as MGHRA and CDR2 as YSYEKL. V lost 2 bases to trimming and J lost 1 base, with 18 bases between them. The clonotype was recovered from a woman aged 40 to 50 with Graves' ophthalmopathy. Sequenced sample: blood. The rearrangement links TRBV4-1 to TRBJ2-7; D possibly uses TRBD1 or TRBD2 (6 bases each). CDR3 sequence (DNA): TGCGCCAGCAGCCAAAATGGAGGGGGGCTAGGGTCCTACGAGCAGTACTTC. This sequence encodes CASSQNGGGLGSYEQYF.